What follows are 5 T cell receptor beta chains derived from one specimen sequenced in a study of blood T cell repertoires in COVID-19. TCRdb's copy holds only in-frame clones and misses some; the assay was immunoSEQ multiplex PCR. The profile shows 84,000 or so clones, roughly four fifths of them singletons. Sequences were obtained from peripheral blood. The receptors stem from a human donor in a cohort sampled during active COVID-19.

The chain combines TRBV27 with TRBJ1-1, with D unclear. The CDR3 covers 12 residues. The V gene's germline CDR1 is MNHEY and CDR2 SMNVEV (reference sequence). Trimming removed 4 bases from V and 7 bases from J, with 10 bases in between. CDR3 residues: CASSSGSFEAFF. CDR3 nucleotides: TGTGCCAGCAGTTCGGGGTCGTTTGAAGCTTTCTTT.

The rearrangement uses TRBV11-1 and TRBJ2-4, with D perhaps TRBD2 (6 bases). The CDR3 has 15 amino acids. Germline V gene lookup returns CDR1 SGHAT and CDR2 FQDESV (reference sequence). V lost 1 base and J 7 bases, leaving 14 bases between the germline ends. The CDR3 nucleotides read TGTGCCAGCAGCTTAGGGCCGGGGGTCGGTAACATTCAGTACTTC. Amino acids: CASSLGPGVGNIQYF.

This clone was detected a few times. The V gene is TRBV5-1, the J gene TRBJ2-3, with 10 positions matching TRBD2. V lost 3 bases to trimming and J lost 5 bases; unmatched junction nucleotides: 9. Germline CDR1 and CDR2: SGHRS and YFSETQ. The CDR3 sequence is 16 residues long. DNA for the CDR3: TGCGCCAGCAGCTCACCCCCGGGACTAGCGTTAGATACGCAGTATTTT. Translating gives CASSSPPGLALDTQYF.

The chain links TRBV10-3 to TRBJ2-7; 13 nucleotides line up with TRBD2. Germline CDR1 ENHRY, CDR2 SYGVKD. The CDR3 covers 15 residues. V shed 6 bases and J 3 bases; nucleotides not matched to a gene: 5. The CDR3 loop is CAISSGLAGIYEQYF. The CDR3 nucleotides read TGTGCCATCAGCTCGGGACTAGCGGGGATCTACGAGCAGTACTTC.

V gene TRBV28 combines with J gene TRBJ1-6; D gene uncertain. Looked up from germline, CDR1 is MDHEN and CDR2 is SYDVKM. There are 15 residues in the CDR3. With 2 bases removed from V and 9 bases from J, the gap between germline ends came to 14 bases. CDR3 sequence (DNA): TGTGCCAGCAGTTTAGGTGCAGGCCGGGGTTCACCCCTCCACTTT. The encoded protein is CASSLGAGRGSPLHF.